The 5 T cell receptor beta chains below all came from one sample that was sequenced in a study of CD8 T cells in Susac syndrome. Random hexamers were used to reverse transcribe the RNA input (0.5 to 1 ug). One entry per CDR3 protein results from TCRdb running MiXCR on the immunoSEQ multiplex PCR reads. This sample has some 300,000 distinct CDR3 sequences, with 75% to 85% found just once. The sequenced sample was CD8+ T cells from PBMCs. The receptors were gathered from a human donor with multiple sclerosis.

This clonotype was seen only once. The rearrangement uses TRBV4-3 and TRBJ2-7; 7 nucleotides line up with TRBD2. Germline-derived CDR1 and CDR2 are LGHNA and YSLEER. This CDR3 region has 16 residues. The trim removed 0 bases at V and 3 bases at J, leaving 8 bases unmatched. CDR3 DNA: TGCGCCAGCAGCCAAGATTATGCGACTAGCCTCTACGAGCAGTACTTC. Translated: CASSQDYATSLYEQYF.

This clonotype has only a few counts. One end of the junction is discordant with germline, which a read error may explain. The rearrangement uses TRBV7-6 and TRBJ1-1; TRBD1 is a possible D gene (5 bases). CDR1 and CDR2 from the germline V gene are SGHVS and FNYEAQ. The CDR3 runs 10 residues. CDR3 residues: CASGTSEASF. As DNA, the CDR3 is TGTGCCAGCGGGACCAGTGAAGCTTCCTTT.

As for this clonotype: At one of its ends the junction is not consistent with the germline gene, which may arise from a read error. The chain carries TRBV19 and TRBJ2-7, with 9 bases fitting TRBD2. The CDR3 covers 15 residues. Germline assignment: CDR1 LNHDA and CDR2 SQIVND (reference sequence). CDR3 region: CAGSIDVAGAYEQYF. DNA of the CDR3: TGTGCCGGTAGTATAGATGTAGCGGGAGCATACGAGCAGTACTTC.

This clonotype was recorded only once. The rearrangement joins TRBV27 to TRBJ2-3; 9 bases are shared with TRBD2. V was pared by 1 base and J by 5 bases, with 4 bases of the junction left unmatched. Germline V CDR1 and CDR2: MNHEY, SMNVEV (reference sequence). This CDR3 is built from 15 residues. This CDR3 reads CASSLLRGRVDTQYF. Here the CDR3 DNA reads TGTGCCAGCAGTTTATTACGCGGGAGGGTAGATACGCAGTATTTT.

This clonotype was counted a few times. One junction end disagrees with the germline gene, perhaps due to a read error. The chain is built from TRBV7-9 and TRBJ2-6; 8 nucleotides agree with TRBD1. The CDR3 sequence is 16 residues long. Germline V gives CDR1 SEHNR, CDR2 FQNEAQ (reference sequence). CDR3 residues: CASERQGTSGANVLTF. CDR3 nucleotide sequence: TGTGCCAGTGAGAGACAGGGGACCTCTGGGGCCAACGTTCTGACTTTC.